Listed below are T cell receptor beta chains from one sample, sequenced in a study of blood T cell repertoires in COVID-19. TCRdb keeps only in-frame clones here, not all; method: immunoSEQ multiplex PCR. The data contain approximately 100,000 clones, 80% to 90% of them singletons. Sample: peripheral blood. All receptors come from a woman older than 75 with acute or convalescent COVID-19. The CDR3 runs from the conserved cysteine through the conserved F or W. Fields, in order: V gene, clone size, J gene, D gene, CDR3 DNA, CDR3 protein. The D gene is left open where the match is weak. Expanded clones are given a class, and other clones once, few, many or no size at all.

V: TRBV18
size: few
J: TRBJ2-7
D: -
DNA: TGTGCCAGCTCACCTTCGGAGGGAATGCCCGATAACGAGCAGTACTTC
CDR3: CASSPSEGMPDNEQYF

V: TRBV5-4
size: -
J: TRBJ1-6
D: -
DNA: TGTGCCAGCAGCTCAATCGGGGAGTCACCCCTCCACTTT
CDR3: CASSSIGESPLHF

V: TRBV6-5
size: -
J: TRBJ1-6
D: -
DNA: TGTGCCAGCAGTTACTCGAGGAATTCCTATAATTCACCCCTCCACTTT
CDR3: CASSYSRNSYNSPLHF

V: TRBV7-2
size: once
J: TRBJ2-1
D: TRBD1
DNA: TGTGCCAGCAGCTTAGGAGGACAGGGTAGCGGTGAGCAGTTCTTC
CDR3: CASSLGGQGSGEQFF

V: TRBV12-3/TRBV12-4
size: once
J: TRBJ2-7
D: -
DNA: TGTGCCAGCAGTTTGTCAGGGTCTAGGGAGCAGTACTTC
CDR3: CASSLSGSREQYF

V: TRBV19
size: -
J: TRBJ1-3
D: TRBD1
DNA: TGTGCCAGTAGTATCGACAGGGGGCCAGGAAACACCATATATTTT
CDR3: CASSIDRGPGNTIYF

V: TRBV30
size: -
J: TRBJ2-1
D: TRBD2
DNA: TGTGCCTGGCGACCTCCGGGGGGGCGTTTTTACAATGAGCAGTTCTTC
CDR3: CAWRPPGGRFYNEQFF

V: TRBV14
size: -
J: TRBJ2-7
D: -
DNA: TGTGCCAGCAGCCAAGTTAGCCAGGGTGCCTACGAGCAGTACTTC
CDR3: CASSQVSQGAYEQYF

V: TRBV5-4
size: -
J: TRBJ2-3
D: -
DNA: TGTGCCAGCAGTTTTATGGTGGGCCAAAACACAGATACGCAGTATTTT
CDR3: CASSFMVGQNTDTQYF

V: TRBV5-1
size: -
J: TRBJ1-4
D: -
DNA: TGCGCCAGCAGCTCTGGACAGAAAAATGAAAAACTGTTTTTT
CDR3: CASSSGQKNEKLFF

V: TRBV7-8
size: -
J: TRBJ2-7
D: TRBD2
DNA: TGTGCCAGCAGCTTAGGGCGGGAGCGCTACGAGCAGTACTTC
CDR3: CASSLGRERYEQYF

V: TRBV29-1
size: -
J: TRBJ1-2
D: -
DNA: TGCAGCGTTGGCCCACCGGGGGGGGCGAACTATGGCTACACCTTC
CDR3: CSVGPPGGANYGYTF

V: TRBV10-3
size: -
J: TRBJ1-2
D: TRBD1
DNA: TGTGCCATCAGTGATCAACAGGGACAGAGATATGGCTACACCTTC
CDR3: CAISDQQGQRYGYTF

V: TRBV6-6
size: -
J: TRBJ2-7
D: TRBD1
DNA: TGTGCCAGCAGGAAGACAGGGACCTACGAGCAGTACTTC
CDR3: CASRKTGTYEQYF

V: TRBV3-1/TRBV3-2
size: -
J: TRBJ1-2
D: -
DNA: TGTGCCAGCAGCCAAAGCGGCAATGGGTATGGCTACACCTTC
CDR3: CASSQSGNGYGYTF

V: TRBV4-3
size: -
J: TRBJ1-5
D: -
DNA: TGCGCCAGCAGCCAAGATGGCAGGGTGGGCCAGCCCCAGCATTTT
CDR3: CASSQDGRVGQPQHF

V: TRBV5-5
size: -
J: TRBJ2-7
D: TRBD1
DNA: TGTGCCAGCAGCAGGGACAGGCCAACCTACGAGCAGTACTTC
CDR3: CASSRDRPTYEQYF

V: TRBV5-1
size: -
J: TRBJ2-5
D: TRBD2
DNA: TGCGCCAGCAGCCTTGATACTAGCGGGGGGGCGGAGACCCAGTACTTC
CDR3: CASSLDTSGGAETQYF

V: TRBV28
size: -
J: TRBJ1-5
D: -
DNA: TGTGCCAGCAGCCACGAGGCGAATCAGCCCCAGCATTTT
CDR3: CASSHEANQPQHF

V: TRBV2
size: -
J: TRBJ2-1
D: -
DNA: TGTGCCAGCAGTACCGGGACAACACCCTACAATGAGCAGTTCTTC
CDR3: CASSTGTTPYNEQFF

V: TRBV7-2
size: -
J: TRBJ2-1
D: -
DNA: TGTGCCAGCAGCTTAGTAGGAGGACGTGAGCAGTTCTTC
CDR3: CASSLVGGREQFF

V: TRBV3-1/TRBV3-2
size: -
J: TRBJ2-7
D: -
DNA: TGTGCCAGCAGCCAGGGCACAGCTTACGAGCAGTACTTC
CDR3: CASSQGTAYEQYF

V: TRBV10-3
size: -
J: TRBJ2-5
D: -
DNA: TGTGCCACGGGATTAATCCCAGAGACCCAGTACTTC
CDR3: CATGLIPETQYF

V: TRBV7-3
size: -
J: TRBJ2-2
D: -
DNA: TGTGCCAGCAGCCCCCTGTTGAGCACCGGGGAGCTGTTTTTT
CDR3: CASSPLLSTGELFF

V: TRBV3-1/TRBV3-2
size: -
J: TRBJ1-5
D: -
DNA: TGTGCCAGCAGCGCTACAGGTGGCCTAAATCAGCCCCAGCATTTT
CDR3: CASSATGGLNQPQHF

V: TRBV5-1
size: -
J: TRBJ2-5
D: -
DNA: TGCGCCAGCAGAACAGGGCAAGAGACCCAGTACTTC
CDR3: CASRTGQETQYF

V: TRBV11-2
size: -
J: TRBJ1-2
D: TRBD1
DNA: TGTGCCAGCAGCTATGGGACAGGGCTCTATGGCTACACCTTC
CDR3: CASSYGTGLYGYTF

V: TRBV14
size: -
J: TRBJ1-5
D: TRBD1
DNA: TGTGCCAGCAGCCAAGGACAGGGTAATCAGCCCCAGCATTTT
CDR3: CASSQGQGNQPQHF

V: TRBV27
size: -
J: TRBJ2-3
D: TRBD1
DNA: TGTGCCAGCAGTGGTGACAGGGTCCCAGATACGCAGTATTTT
CDR3: CASSGDRVPDTQYF

V: TRBV10-3
size: once
J: TRBJ2-7
D: -
DNA: TGTGCCAGCTCTGGGGCAGGGAACGAGCAGTACTTC
CDR3: CASSGAGNEQYF

V: TRBV19
size: -
J: TRBJ1-5
D: TRBD1
DNA: TGTGCCACCAAAGCCCAAAGCGGGACAGGGGTTCAGCCCCAGCATTTT
CDR3: CATKAQSGTGVQPQHF

V: TRBV4-1
size: -
J: TRBJ2-7
D: TRBD1
DNA: TGCGCCAGCAGCCGACTAGGACAGGGAAACGAGCAGTACTTC
CDR3: CASSRLGQGNEQYF

V: TRBV5-1
size: -
J: TRBJ1-1
D: TRBD1
DNA: TGCGCCAGCAGCTTAGGACAGGGAGCGTTGGTCACTGAAGCTTTCTTT
CDR3: CASSLGQGALVTEAFF

V: TRBV28
size: once
J: TRBJ1-4
D: -
DNA: TGTGCCAGCAGTTTACCAGGAAGGGAAAAACTGTTTTTT
CDR3: CASSLPGREKLFF

V: TRBV24-1
size: -
J: TRBJ2-3
D: TRBD2
DNA: TGTGCCACCAGTGATTTATCGGGGACTAGCGGGGGGACAGATACGCAGTATTTT
CDR3: CATSDLSGTSGGTDTQYF

V: TRBV28
size: -
J: TRBJ1-3
D: TRBD1
DNA: TGTGCCAGCAGTTTATGGGGACAGGGAACTCCCGGAAACACCATATATTTT
CDR3: CASSLWGQGTPGNTIYF

V: TRBV14
size: -
J: TRBJ1-1
D: -
DNA: TGTGCCAGCAGCCCTTCTATGAACACTGAAGCTTTCTTT
CDR3: CASSPSMNTEAFF

V: TRBV25-1
size: -
J: TRBJ2-2
D: TRBD2
DNA: TGTGCCAGCAGTGAATATAGGACTAGCGGAACCGGGGAGCTGTTTTTT
CDR3: CASSEYRTSGTGELFF

V: TRBV27
size: few
J: TRBJ1-5
D: TRBD1
DNA: TGTGCCAGCAGTTTAGACAGGGTTCATCAGCCCCAGCATTTT
CDR3: CASSLDRVHQPQHF

V: TRBV12-3/TRBV12-4
size: -
J: TRBJ2-7
D: -
DNA: TGTGCCAGCAGTTTGAGGGGGAGGGAGGAGCAGTACTTC
CDR3: CASSLRGREEQYF

V: TRBV5-1
size: -
J: TRBJ2-7
D: -
DNA: TGCGCCAGCAGTCCGACAGACCTACGGGAGCAGTACTTC
CDR3: CASSPTDLREQYF

V: TRBV25-1
size: -
J: TRBJ2-2
D: -
DNA: TGTGCCAGCAGTGAATTATCCGGGGAGCTGTTTTTT
CDR3: CASSELSGELFF

V: TRBV28
size: -
J: TRBJ2-7
D: TRBD1
DNA: TGTGCCAGCAGAGTGGGACAGGGGATTGCCTACGAGCAGTACTTC
CDR3: CASRVGQGIAYEQYF

V: TRBV28
size: -
J: TRBJ1-2
D: -
DNA: TGTGCCAGCACCCAAGATATCAGGGGCTATGGCTACACCTTC
CDR3: CASTQDIRGYGYTF

V: TRBV5-1
size: -
J: TRBJ2-5
D: -
DNA: TGCGCCAGCAGCTTGGGGGCCACTAGAAATCAAGAGACCCAGTACTTC
CDR3: CASSLGATRNQETQYF

V: TRBV9
size: -
J: TRBJ2-2
D: TRBD2
DNA: TGTGCCAGCAGCGCTGGACTAGCGGCGACCACCGGGGAGCTGTTTTTT
CDR3: CASSAGLAATTGELFF

V: TRBV9
size: -
J: TRBJ1-2
D: -
DNA: TGTGCCAGCAGTACAGGGACCTATGGCTACACCTTC
CDR3: CASSTGTYGYTF

V: TRBV10-1
size: -
J: TRBJ1-5
D: TRBD1
DNA: TGCGCCAGCAGTGAGTTACAGGGGCGTTATAGCAATCAGCCCCAGCATTTT
CDR3: CASSELQGRYSNQPQHF

V: TRBV3-1/TRBV3-2
size: -
J: TRBJ1-4
D: -
DNA: TGTGCCAGCAGCCAAAACCGAGCAGGGGTGGATGAAAAACTGTTTTTT
CDR3: CASSQNRAGVDEKLFF

V: TRBV3-1/TRBV3-2
size: -
J: TRBJ1-2
D: TRBD1
DNA: TGTGCCAGCAGCCAAGCAGGACAGGCTCCCCCTAATAGATTCTATGGCTACACCTTC
CDR3: CASSQAGQAPPNRFYGYTF